This T cell receptor beta chain derives from a study (dated by TCRdb to about 2022). Paper-wide results and their limitations: According to the authors, more investigation is needed, including longitudinal sampling and evaluation of a control group.

V and J lose 5 bases and 5 bases, and a span of 19 bases separates them. Based on the germline V gene, the CDR1 and CDR2 sequences are SGHRS and YFSETQ. Including cysteine and phenylalanine, the CDR3 has 15 amino acids. This entry keeps only the CDR3 DNA: 45 bases, framed from base 1. Remarks on this clone: What this receptor recognizes is not known. Qualities for individual bases were not recorded, and no much larger clone is one base off.

TCR beta chain repertoires were profiled by survey-level sequencing on the immunoSEQ platform. In the source study's methods: Repertoire diversity was quantified as the inverse Simpson index, and CDR3 amino acid length spectratypes and V-J pairing frequencies were compared. TCR beta CDR3 sequences were matched against VDJdb to annotate clonotypes specific to SARS-CoV-2, CMV, influenza A and EBV. Drawn from immuneACCESS, this table holds only the in-frame rearrangements with V and J called that TCRdb kept. Clones are partly lost; checked studies trace under half to an unresolved V gene and leave the rest unexplained. V, J and clone size were drawn from that table, and D and trimming were deduced from the DNA. In all, the sample holds under 65,000 clones, and approximately 93% of those were seen once. The ten largest clones represent roughly a tenth of the sample. For TCR beta sequencing, genomic DNA was taken from unsorted PBMCs, and those PBMCs had been isolated from peripheral blood.

The chain links TRBV5-1 with TRBJ2-5, with TRBD2 as a weak D call on 5 bases. The receptor was isolated from a man aged 40-49 years with rheumatoid arthritis. Specimen: PBMCs. The CDR3 here reads CASSSLRPSGETQYF. In nucleotides, the sequence is TGCGCCAGCAGTTCCCTCCGACCCTCGGGGGAGACCCAGTACTTC.